The 31 T cell receptor beta chains listed next were all sequenced from one sample in a study of blood T cell repertoires in COVID-19. TCRdb's table, derived via immunoSEQ multiplex PCR, lists solely in-frame clones and lacks some. The sample includes about 400,000 clones, around 88% seen only once; the top ten take 4% to 5.5%. Sequencing used peripheral blood. The origin of the receptors is a woman in her twenties or thirties with acute or convalescent COVID-19.

CDR3 DNA: TGTGCCAGCAGTTACGCGGGATCCTACGAGCAGTACTTC. It yields the protein CASSYAGSYEQYF. The J gene is TRBJ2-7, the V gene TRBV6-6; maybe TRBD2 (6 bases). Germline V lookup: CDR1 MNHNY, CDR2 SVGAGI (reference sequence). The CDR3 sequence is 13 residues long. V dropped 2 bases and J dropped 1 base, with 6 bases sitting between them.

The chain couples TRBV2 to TRBJ2-3, with a weak D call TRBD2 (5 bases). The germline V gene has CDR1 SNHLY and CDR2 FYNNEI. The CDR3 runs 17 residues. Trimming took 6 bases from V and 2 from J, leaving 21 bases between them. The CDR3 region is CASSRQASSTITDTQYF. In DNA form, the CDR3 reads TGTGCCAGCAGCCGGCAGGCTAGCTCGACGATCACAGATACGCAGTATTTT.

This chain joins TRBV11-3 and TRBJ2-5; the match to TRBD1 covers 9 bases. Unmatched junction bases numbered 3, after V lost 5 bases and J lost 5 bases. The CDR3 consists of 13 residues. Per germline, CDR1 SGHNT and CDR2 YENEEA. CDR3 sequence (DNA): TGTGCCAGCAGCCATGACAGGGGGGAGACCCAGTACTTC. Translation gives CASSHDRGETQYF.

The rearrangement links TRBV11-2 to TRBJ2-5; D is possibly TRBD2 (6 bases). Between the trimmed V and J ends, which lost 7 bases and 3 bases, there was a span of 12 bases. The germline V gene has CDR1 SGHAT and CDR2 FQNNGV. The length of the CDR3 is 13 residues. CDR3 region: CASNPTGEETQYF. The CDR3 bases are TGTGCCAGCAACCCGACGGGGGAAGAGACCCAGTACTTC.

V gene TRBV7-9 combines with J gene TRBJ2-7, with 9 bases that match TRBD2. CDR1 and CDR2 (germline): SEHNR, FQNEAQ (reference sequence). The CDR3 length is 15 residues. Trimming took 6 bases from V and 0 from J; bases not matched to a gene: 6. The CDR3 sequence is CASSRELAGSYEQYF. As DNA, the CDR3 is TGTGCCAGCAGTCGAGAACTAGCGGGCTCCTACGAGCAGTACTTC.

The chain has TRBV6-1 and TRBJ2-7; 7 bases agree with TRBD1. The CDR3 loop spans 14 amino acids. The germline V gene encodes CDR1 MNHNS and CDR2 SASEGT. Trimming cost V 3 bases and J 3 bases; bases outside gene matches: 5. The CDR3 DNA is TGTGCCAGCAGTGACGGGGCAGGGGGCTACGAGCAGTACTTC. Residues: CASSDGAGGYEQYF.

The chain joins TRBV30 to TRBJ1-6; perhaps TRBD1 as D (5 bases). This CDR3 spans 14 amino acids. CDR1 and CDR2 from the germline V gene are GTSNPN and SVGIG (reference sequence). Deletions cut 4 bases from V and 2 bases from J, with 9 bases between. The CDR3 DNA is TGTGCCTGGACCGCAGGGCCCTATAATTCACCCCTCCACTTT. It is translated as CAWTAGPYNSPLHF.

The CDR3 here is CASSIRRGTDDNQPQHF. DNA of the CDR3: TGTGCCAGTAGTATCCGTCGAGGGACAGATGACAATCAGCCCCAGCATTTT. The rearrangement links TRBV19 to TRBJ1-5, with 7 bases matching TRBD1. This CDR3 is 17 amino acids long. The V and J ends lost 3 bases and 3 bases, in that order; junction bases with no gene match: 11. CDR1 is LNHDA, CDR2 SQIVND, per germline (reference sequence).

The chain links TRBV7-9 to TRBJ1-3; tentatively, D is TRBD1 (5 bases). The length of the CDR3 is 15 residues. V was trimmed by 8 bases and J by 0 bases, leaving 14 bases between them. Germline V gene sequence: CDR1 SEHNR, CDR2 FQNEAQ (reference sequence). CDR3 region: CASVDSGVSGNTIYF. In DNA form, the CDR3 reads TGTGCCAGCGTGGACTCGGGGGTCTCTGGAAACACCATATATTTT.

V usage is TRBV7-6 and J usage is TRBJ2-7; 10 nucleotides agree with TRBD1. The germline gives CDR1 SGHVS, CDR2 FNYEAQ. The V segment lost 1 base and the J segment 11 bases; nucleotides outside the gene matches: 5. CDR3 size: 13 residues. The CDR3 spells CASSLVGTGVKYF. CDR3 nucleotides: TGTGCCAGCAGCTTAGTCGGGACAGGGGTAAAGTACTTC.

As for this clone: At one of its ends the junction is not consistent with the germline gene, which may arise from a read error. V and J are TRBV5-4 and TRBJ1-4, with TRBD1 matching 7 bases. The CDR3 consists of 13 residues. Per germline, CDR1 SGHNT and CDR2 YYREEE (reference sequence). This CDR3 is CASSLDETGDPIF. CDR3 bases: TGTGCCAGCAGCTTGGACGAAACAGGGGATCCCATTTTT.

The chain carries TRBV19 and TRBJ1-5, with D perhaps TRBD1 (5 bases). Germline lookup yields CDR1 LNHDA and CDR2 SQIVND (reference sequence). This CDR3 contains 15 residues. Trimming stripped 8 bases from V and 2 bases from J, with 16 bases between. The CDR3 DNA sequence: TGTGCCAGTCGCGTAATATCGGGGGGCAATCAGCCCCAGCATTTT. Amino acids: CASRVISGGNQPQHF.

This clone was seen a handful of times. This chain connects TRBV6-5 to TRBJ2-7; perhaps TRBD2 as D (5 bases). V lost 2 bases and J 2 bases, leaving 13 bases between the germline ends. CDR1 MNHEY and CDR2 SVGAGI come from the germline V gene. The CDR3 runs 15 residues. CDR3 coding DNA: TGTGCCAGCAGTTACGGGTCGGTCGGGGCCTACGAGCAGTACTTC. This sequence encodes CASSYGSVGAYEQYF.

This chain joins TRBV6-5 and TRBJ2-1; 9 positions match TRBD1. Germline assignment: CDR1 MNHEY and CDR2 SVGAGI. The CDR3 sequence is 15 residues long. Unmatched junction bases numbered 9, after V lost 5 bases and J lost 7 bases. This CDR3 reads CASSHRDRVKNEQFF. The CDR3 DNA sequence: TGTGCCAGCAGTCACCGGGACAGGGTAAAGAATGAGCAGTTCTTC.

The J gene is TRBJ2-5, the V gene TRBV29-1, with D possibly being TRBD1 (6 bases). Looked up from germline, CDR1 is SQVTM and CDR2 is ANQGSEA. V lost 7 bases, J lost 5 bases, and 14 bases lay in between. The CDR3 consists of 12 residues. The CDR3 DNA reads as TGCAGCGGGCTACAGGGTGCGGAGACCCAGTACTTC. Protein product: CSGLQGAETQYF.

The J gene is TRBJ2-7, the V gene TRBV7-2; weak D call: TRBD1 (7 bases). The CDR3 sequence is 14 residues long. Germline CDR1 is SGHTA and CDR2 is FQGNSA. V was trimmed by 8 bases and J by 4 bases, leaving 18 bases between them. This CDR3 is CASGTGGTEYEQYF. The CDR3 nucleotides read TGTGCCAGCGGAACCGGCGGGACAGAATACGAGCAGTACTTC.

The chain joins TRBV28 to TRBJ2-7, with 11 bases identical to TRBD2. With 3 bases clipped from V and 0 bases from J, the junction kept 10 bases outside the gene matches. The length of the CDR3 is 18 residues. CDR1 and CDR2 (germline): MDHEN, SYDVKM. Here the CDR3 DNA reads TGTGCCAGCAGTTTTTACGGCCTAGCGGGGGGCTTCTCCTACGAGCAGTACTTC. Translating it yields CASSFYGLAGGFSYEQYF.

In this sample, this clone turned up a few times. The rearrangement uses TRBV11-2 and TRBJ1-1; D may be TRBD1 (5 bases). From germline, CDR1 is SGHAT and CDR2 FQNNGV. The CDR3 length is 16 residues. Trimming took off 3 bases at V and 0 bases at J, with 14 bases between the two ends. For the CDR3, the DNA is TGTGCCAGCAGCTTCTCGGCAGGGTCCATGAACACTGAAGCTTTCTTT. It yields the protein CASSFSAGSMNTEAFF.

This chain joins TRBV5-1 and TRBJ2-1; 10 bases agree with TRBD2. Per germline, CDR1 SGHRS and CDR2 YFSETQ. The V and J ends lost 2 bases and 7 bases, in that order; junction bases with no gene match: 6. The CDR3 has 15 amino acids. In DNA form, the CDR3 reads TGCGCCAGCAGCTTCCTAGCGGGGGCGGATAATGAGCAGTTCTTC. Translating gives CASSFLAGADNEQFF.

The chain joins TRBV4-2 to TRBJ1-5, with a possible D match to TRBD1 (6 bases). The germline CDR1 and CDR2 sequences are LGHNA and YNFKEQ. V lost 0 bases and J 5 bases, leaving 14 bases between the germline ends. The CDR3 is 16 residues long. CDR3 loop: CASSQEVLAGDQPQHF. For the CDR3, the DNA is TGTGCCAGCAGCCAAGAGGTTTTGGCAGGGGATCAGCCCCAGCATTTT.

J is TRBJ1-1 and V is TRBV9; D ambiguous. The CDR3 sequence is 14 residues long. Trimming stripped 3 bases from V and 5 bases from J, with 14 bases between. Germline values: CDR1 SGDLS, CDR2 YYNGEE. The CDR3 protein is CASSEQGGTTEAFF. CDR3 in DNA: TGTGCCAGCAGCGAGCAAGGAGGCACGACTGAAGCTTTCTTT.

This clone appeared a single time. V is TRBV2 and J is TRBJ1-6; 7 nucleotides match TRBD1. This CDR3 has 13 residues. Germline V lookup: CDR1 SNHLY, CDR2 FYNNEI. Here the CDR3 reads CGVIRGYNSPLHF. The CDR3 DNA sequence: TGTGGCGTGATCAGGGGGTATAATTCACCCCTCCACTTT.

The chain carries TRBV6-5 and TRBJ1-1; D gene ambiguous. The germline gives CDR1 MNHEY, CDR2 SVGAGI. The V end lost 6 bases, the J end lost 0 bases, and 11 bases lay between the germline ends. This CDR3 contains 14 residues. CDR3 residues: CASSRATVNTEAFF. In nucleotides, the CDR3 is TGTGCCAGCAGCCGAGCCACCGTGAACACTGAAGCTTTCTTT.

V usage is TRBV5-1 and J usage is TRBJ1-1, with 8 bases identical to TRBD1. This CDR3 comprises 14 residues. Trimming took 1 base from V and 4 from J; bases not matched to a gene: 3. Germline V gene sequence: CDR1 SGHRS, CDR2 YFSETQ. For the CDR3, the DNA is TGCGCCAGCAGCTTGCATACAGGGGGCACTGAAGCTTTCTTT. This gives the protein CASSLHTGGTEAFF.

The gene calls are TRBV7-2 and TRBJ1-5, with TRBD1 matching 8 bases. The CDR3 extends over 13 amino acids. The V gene's germline CDR1 is SGHTA and CDR2 FQGNSA. V shed 5 bases, J shed 9 bases, and the junction held 6 bases outside the gene matches. This CDR3 is CASSPQGGRPQHF. The CDR3 nucleotides read TGTGCCAGCAGCCCACAGGGGGGGAGGCCCCAGCATTTT. The full variable domain, with the rest looked up from reference TRBV7-2 and TRBJ1-5, is GAGVSQSPSNKVTEKGKDVELRCDPISGHTALYWYRQSLGQGLEFLIYFQGNSAPDKSGLPSDRFSAERTGGSVSTLTIQRTQQEDSAVYLCASSPQGGRPQHFGDGTRLSIL.

The chain's CDR3 is CASSMRMDTEAFF. CDR3 nucleotide sequence: TGTGCCAGTAGTATGCGAATGGACACTGAAGCTTTCTTT. The rearrangement joins TRBV19 to TRBJ1-1; D gene uncertain. With 3 bases removed from V and 3 bases from J, the gap between germline ends came to 8 bases. Germline V gene data show CDR1 as LNHDA and CDR2 as SQIVND (reference sequence). This CDR3 is 13 amino acids long.

This chain joins TRBV29-1 and TRBJ1-1; 7 bases agree with TRBD1. This CDR3 spans 13 amino acids. Germline CDR1 SQVTM, CDR2 ANQGSEA. Germline trimming cut 8 bases from V and 4 bases from J; bases unmatched to any gene: 10. CDR3 DNA: TGCAGCACTCGAATGGGACAGACCACTGAAGCTTTCTTT. Protein sequence: CSTRMGQTTEAFF. The variable domain in full, with the rest retrieved from reference TRBV29-1 and TRBJ1-1, is SAVISQKPSRDICQRGTSLTIQCQVDSQVTMMFWYRQQPGQSLTLIATANQGSEATYESGFVIDKFPISRPNLTFSTLTVSNMSPEDSSIYLCSTRMGQTTEAFFGQGTRLTVV.

The rearrangement uses TRBV28 and TRBJ1-2, with 9 bases that match TRBD1. CDR1 and CDR2 from the germline V gene are MDHEN and SYDVKM. CDR3 size: 14 residues. The V gene end was trimmed by 7 bases and the J gene end by 4 bases; junction bases not matched to a gene: 7. The CDR3 loop reads CASTVPGQGYGYTF. CDR3 in DNA: TGTGCCAGCACCGTTCCGGGACAGGGCTATGGCTACACCTTC.

The genes are TRBV5-1 and TRBJ1-4, with D hard to call. The CDR3 extends over 15 amino acids. Germline CDR1 SGHRS, CDR2 YFSETQ. V lost 1 base to trimming and J lost 8 bases, with 15 bases between them. Here the CDR3 DNA reads TGCGCCAGCAGCTTGTGGTGGGGTGGGGAGGAAAAACTGTTTTTT. As protein: CASSLWWGGEEKLFF. Combining the CDR3 with reference TRBV5-1 and TRBJ1-4 gives the whole variable domain KAGVTQTPRYLIKTRGQQVTLSCSPISGHRSVSWYQQTPGQGLQFLFEYFSETQRNKGNFPGRFSGRQFSNSRSEMNVSTLELGDSALYLCASSLWWGGEEKLFFGSGTQLSVL.

The chain joins TRBV19 to TRBJ2-5, with no clear D. Germline V CDR1 and CDR2: LNHDA, SQIVND (reference sequence). V was shortened by 3 bases and J by 0 bases, with 5 bases between the two germline ends. The CDR3 loop spans 13 amino acids. CDR3 sequence (DNA): TGTGCCAGTAGTATTCGGTACCAAGAGACCCAGTACTTC. This encodes CASSIRYQETQYF.

The chain employs TRBV19 and TRBJ2-2, with 8 bases that match TRBD1. This CDR3 spans 17 amino acids. From germline, CDR1 is LNHDA and CDR2 SQIVND (reference sequence). The V and J ends lost 6 bases and 0 bases, in that order; junction bases with no gene match: 9. This chain's CDR3 is CASSRTGMGANTGELFF. DNA for the CDR3: TGTGCCAGTAGCCGGACAGGGATGGGGGCGAACACCGGGGAGCTGTTTTTT.